This record concerns one T cell receptor beta chain sequence. The protocol was immunoSEQ multiplex PCR, while the TCRdb copy is restricted to in-frame clones and leaves out a portion. The sample consists of approximately 77,000 clones, 70% to 90% of them appearing once. The sample comes from a study of blood T cell repertoires in COVID-19. The overall study: COVID-19 samples collected from the United States, Italy and Spain covered acute and convalescent phases.

V was clipped by 3 bases and J by 4 bases; unmatched bases: 3. The CDR3 loop spans 16 amino acids. The germline gives CDR1 SGHAT, CDR2 FQNNGV. Followed over time, Seattle patients had been enrolled while infection was active. The sequence was collected from a man aged 50-60 years with COVID-19, enrolled during active disease. Sequenced: peripheral blood. The chain has TRBV11-2 and TRBJ2-3, with 14 bases matching TRBD2. CDR3 residues: CASSLTSGRAPDTQYF. In DNA form, the CDR3 reads TGTGCCAGCAGCTTGACTAGCGGGAGGGCCCCAGATACGCAGTATTTT.